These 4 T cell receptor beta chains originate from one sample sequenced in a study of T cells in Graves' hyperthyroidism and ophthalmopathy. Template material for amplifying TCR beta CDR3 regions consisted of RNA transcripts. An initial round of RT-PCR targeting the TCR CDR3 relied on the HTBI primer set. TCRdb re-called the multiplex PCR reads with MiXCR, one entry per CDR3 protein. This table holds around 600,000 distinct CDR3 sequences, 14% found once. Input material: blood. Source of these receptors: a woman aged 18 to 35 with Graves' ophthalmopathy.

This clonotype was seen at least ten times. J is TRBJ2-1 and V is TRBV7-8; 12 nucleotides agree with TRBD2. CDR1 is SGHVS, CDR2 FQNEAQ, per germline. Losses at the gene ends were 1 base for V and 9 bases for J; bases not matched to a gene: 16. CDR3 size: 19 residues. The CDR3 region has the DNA TGTGCCAGCAGCTTAGTTGGTCTAGCGGGAGGGGCCCAACCTGGTGAGCAGTTCTTC. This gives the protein CASSLVGLAGGAQPGEQFF. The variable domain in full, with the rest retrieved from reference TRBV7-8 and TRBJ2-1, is GAGVSQSPRYKVAKRGQDVALRCDPISGHVSLFWYQQALGQGPEFLTYFQNEAQLDKSGLPSDRFFAERPEGSVSTLKIQRTQQEDSAVYLCASSLVGLAGGAQPGEQFFGPGTRLTVL.

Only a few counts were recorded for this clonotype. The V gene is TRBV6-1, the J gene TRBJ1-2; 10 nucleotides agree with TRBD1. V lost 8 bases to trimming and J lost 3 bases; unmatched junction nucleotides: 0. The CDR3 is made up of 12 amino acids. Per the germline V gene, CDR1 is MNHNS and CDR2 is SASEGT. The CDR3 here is CASGTGDYGYTF. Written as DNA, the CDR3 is TGTGCCAGCGGGACAGGGGACTATGGCTACACCTTC.

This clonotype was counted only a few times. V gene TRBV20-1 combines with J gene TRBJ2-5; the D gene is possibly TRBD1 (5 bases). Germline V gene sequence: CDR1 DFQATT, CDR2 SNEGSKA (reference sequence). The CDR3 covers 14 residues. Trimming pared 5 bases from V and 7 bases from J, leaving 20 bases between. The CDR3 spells CSAGATEAPWTQYF. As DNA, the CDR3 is TGCAGTGCTGGGGCGACTGAAGCTCCGTGGACCCAGTACTTC.

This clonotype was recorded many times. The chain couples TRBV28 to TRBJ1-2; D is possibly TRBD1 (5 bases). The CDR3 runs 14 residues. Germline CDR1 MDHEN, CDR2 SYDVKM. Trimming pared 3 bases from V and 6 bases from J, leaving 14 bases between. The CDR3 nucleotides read TGTGCCAGCAGTTTCCCATGGGAGGGGAATGGCTACACCTTC. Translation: CASSFPWEGNGYTF.